Detailed here is one TCR beta chain. Its antigen is not known. The data were obtained in a study of lymphopenia after photon versus proton radiotherapy. Generated by immunoSEQ multiplex PCR, the TCRdb table keeps only in-frame clones and is missing some. The sample shows roughly 67,000 clones, roughly 93% of them seen only once. General study results and limits: After the lymphocyte nadir, photon-treated repertoires showed oligoclonal expansion, especially of CD8+ Temra cells.

CDR1 and CDR2 (germline): GTSNPN, SVGIG (reference sequence). The CDR3 runs 15 residues. V lost 4 bases and J 10 bases, leaving 20 bases between the germline ends. The clonotype comes from a woman in her seventies with pancreatic cancer. The chain couples TRBV30 to TRBJ1-6, with D tentatively TRBD1 (5 bases). Here the sequenced sample was peripheral blood, taken from a patient treated with photon-based radiotherapy. Written as DNA, the CDR3 is TGTGCCTGGAACCCAGGTCGGGGGTCCTACTCACCCCTCCACTTT. This translates into CAWNPGRGSYSPLHF.